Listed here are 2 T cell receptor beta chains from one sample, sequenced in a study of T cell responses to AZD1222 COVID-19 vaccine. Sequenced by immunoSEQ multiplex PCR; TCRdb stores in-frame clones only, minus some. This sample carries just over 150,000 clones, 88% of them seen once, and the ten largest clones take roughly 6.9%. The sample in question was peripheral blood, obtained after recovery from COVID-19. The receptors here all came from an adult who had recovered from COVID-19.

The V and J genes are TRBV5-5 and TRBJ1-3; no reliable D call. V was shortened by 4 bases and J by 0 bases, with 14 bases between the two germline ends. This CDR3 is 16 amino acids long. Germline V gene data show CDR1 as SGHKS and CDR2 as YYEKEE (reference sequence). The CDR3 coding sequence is TGTGCCAGCAGCCTGCTACTGAGCTACTCTGGAAACACCATATATTTT. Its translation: CASSLLLSYSGNTIYF.

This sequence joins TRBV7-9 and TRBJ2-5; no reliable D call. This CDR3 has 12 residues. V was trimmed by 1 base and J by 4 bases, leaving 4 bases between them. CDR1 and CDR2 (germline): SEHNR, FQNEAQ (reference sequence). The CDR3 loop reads CASSLVGETQYF. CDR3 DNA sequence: TGTGCCAGCAGCTTAGTAGGAGAGACCCAGTACTTC.